This passage covers 25 T cell receptor beta chains from one sample sequenced in a study of PD-1 blockade in classical Hodgkin lymphoma. Method: immunoSEQ multiplex PCR; TCRdb's copy keeps in-frame clones and lacks some. The data contain roughly 12,000 clones, approximately 81% of them singletons. In every patient, relapse followed autologous stem cell transplantation, while exposure to brentuximab vedotin differed. Researchers pulled CD8+ T cells out of thawed PBMCs using magnetic negative selection. Sequenced here: CD8+ T cells from blood, sampled at baseline. These receptors came from a human donor with classical Hodgkin lymphoma.

J is TRBJ2-1 and V is TRBV7-9, with D maybe TRBD2 (6 bases). This CDR3 is 15 amino acids long. Germline-derived CDR1 and CDR2 are SEHNR and FQNEAQ (reference sequence). Trimming shortened V by 2 bases and J by 3 bases, and 11 bases separated the two germline ends. The CDR3, as DNA: TGTGCCAGCAGCTTAAACCCGCGGGACTACAATGAGCAGTTCTTC. It yields the protein CASSLNPRDYNEQFF.

The chain links TRBV7-9 to TRBJ1-2, with D possibly TRBD1 on 6 matching bases. The V end lost 1 base, the J end lost 3 bases, and 12 bases lay between the germline ends. This CDR3 is built from 15 residues. Germline CDR1 SEHNR, CDR2 FQNEAQ (reference sequence). CDR3 sequence reads: CASSLEGGSDYGYTF. CDR3 nucleotide sequence: TGTGCCAGCAGCTTAGAAGGGGGGTCTGACTATGGCTACACCTTC.

The rearrangement uses TRBV19 and TRBJ2-7, with D possibly matching TRBD2 (6 bases). The ends were cut back, 5 bases at V and 0 bases at J, with 11 bases in the middle. Germline V gene data show CDR1 as LNHDA and CDR2 as SQIVND (reference sequence). This CDR3 has 14 amino acids. The CDR3 nucleotides read TGTGCCAGTAGTCTCGCGGGGAGCTCCTACGAGCAGTACTTC. Translation: CASSLAGSSYEQYF. The full variable domain, its missing parts supplied by reference TRBV19 and TRBJ2-7, is DGGITQSPKYLFRKEGQNVTLSCEQNLNHDAMYWYRQDPGQGLRLIYYSQIVNDFQKGDIAEGYSVSREKKESFPLTVTSAQKNPTAFYLCASSLAGSSYEQYFGPGTRLTVT.

The CDR3 DNA follows: TGTGCCAGCGCGACTAGCGGTAATGAGCAGTTCTTC. This sequence encodes CASATSGNEQFF. V and J are TRBV11-3 and TRBJ2-1, with TRBD2 matching 9 bases. Trimming at V came to 8 bases and at J to 7 bases, leaving 3 bases not matched to a gene. The CDR3 runs 12 residues. Germline CDR1 SGHNT, CDR2 YENEEA.

This rearrangement joins TRBV4-3 to TRBJ1-5; D not certain. The germline V gene has CDR1 LGHNA and CDR2 YSLEER. The CDR3 loop spans 15 amino acids. The ends were cut back, 0 bases at V and 2 bases at J, with 8 bases in the middle. CDR3 bases: TGCGCCAGCAGCCAAGATCGGTACGGCAATCAGCCCCAGCATTTT. Translation: CASSQDRYGNQPQHF.

This chain connects TRBV7-6 to TRBJ2-7; D may be TRBD2 (5 bases). CDR3 length: 15 residues. The germline CDR1 and CDR2 sequences are SGHVS and FNYEAQ. V was pared by 4 bases and J by 6 bases, with 19 bases between. The CDR3 DNA reads as TGTGCCAGCAGCTCCATGGGCCGGGGAGAAGGCGAGCAGTACTTC. Encoded protein: CASSSMGRGEGEQYF.

CDR3 region: CASSLAGGYNEQFF. The CDR3 nucleotides read TGTGCCAGCAGTCTGGCGGGAGGGTACAATGAGCAGTTCTTC. This rearrangement joins TRBV2 to TRBJ2-1; 9 nucleotides agree with TRBD2. This CDR3 is 14 amino acids long. After removal of 5 bases from V and 4 bases from J, the junction contained 3 bases not matched to a gene. The V gene's germline CDR1 is SNHLY and CDR2 FYNNEI.

This rearrangement joins TRBV6-5 to TRBJ2-5; D gene unclear. V was cut by 2 bases and J by 5 bases, with 12 bases left in between. The CDR3 loop spans 14 amino acids. Per germline, CDR1 MNHEY and CDR2 SVGAGI. The CDR3, as DNA: TGTGCCAGCAGTTACGGCAGGTTGGGGGAGACCCAGTACTTC. It encodes CASSYGRLGETQYF.

The chain joins TRBV19 to TRBJ2-7; 7 bases line up with TRBD1. The CDR3 is 14 residues long. V was clipped by 3 bases and J by 0 bases; unmatched bases: 2. Germline V gives CDR1 LNHDA, CDR2 SQIVND (reference sequence). CDR3 sequence: CASSITGDSYEQYF. The CDR3 region has the DNA TGTGCCAGTAGTATTACAGGGGACTCCTACGAGCAGTACTTC.

For this clone: A junction end diverges from the germline sequence, so it may reflect a read error. V is TRBV27 and J is TRBJ1-2, with D tentatively TRBD1 (6 bases). Germline V gene data show CDR1 as MNHEY and CDR2 as SMNVEV (reference sequence). The CDR3 totals 14 residues. The CDR3 nucleotides read TGTGCCAGCAGTTTGGACAGCTCTAATTATGGCTACACCTTC. Protein sequence: CASSLDSSNYGYTF.

The V call is TRBV25-1, the J call TRBJ1-2; D remains unclear. The CDR3 runs 12 residues. Germline CDR1 and CDR2: MGHDK and SYGVNS. The V and J ends lost 3 bases and 6 bases respectively, with 8 bases between them. The CDR3 reads CASSDLENGYTF. The CDR3 coding sequence is TGTGCCAGCAGTGATTTAGAGAATGGCTACACCTTC.

The J gene is TRBJ2-3, the V gene TRBV15; 8 nucleotides line up with TRBD2. Germline trimming cut 0 bases from V and 0 bases from J; bases unmatched to any gene: 5. Germline-derived CDR1 and CDR2 are LNHNV and YYDKDF (reference sequence). The length of the CDR3 is 17 residues. CDR3 nucleotides: TGTGCCACCAGCAGAGATGCAGCGGGAGTGAGCACAGATACGCAGTATTTT. It translates to CATSRDAAGVSTDTQYF.

This clone occurred a few times. The chain recombines TRBV5-6 with TRBJ1-3; TRBD1 might be the D (5 bases). V was cut by 3 bases and J by 0 bases, with 10 bases left in between. The CDR3 runs 15 residues. The germline V gene encodes CDR1 SGHDT and CDR2 YYEEEE. CDR3: CASSSRGSSGNTIYF. The CDR3 DNA reads TGTGCCAGCAGCTCAAGGGGATCCTCTGGAAACACCATATATTTT.

The chain uses TRBV7-9 and TRBJ1-1; 7 positions match TRBD1. The junction had 6 bases not matched to a gene; V was cut back by 5 bases and J by 6 bases. The germline CDR1 and CDR2 sequences are SEHNR and FQNEAQ (reference sequence). The CDR3 has 13 amino acids. CDR3 protein: CASSPPDRSEAFF. Written as DNA, the CDR3 is TGTGCCAGCAGCCCACCGGACAGGTCTGAAGCTTTCTTT. The full variable domain, in which reference TRBV7-9 and TRBJ1-1 provide the parts outside the CDR3, is DTGVSQNPRHKITKRGQNVTFRCDPISEHNRLYWYRQTLGQGPEFLTYFQNEAQLEKSRLLSDRFSAERPKGSFSTLEIQRTEQGDSAMYLCASSPPDRSEAFFGQGTRLTVV.

This clone was picked up a small number of times. CDR3 in DNA: TGTGCCAGCAGCTTAGGTCCTTCGGAGAACTCTGGAAACACCATATATTTT. Translated: CASSLGPSENSGNTIYF. The chain couples TRBV11-2 to TRBJ1-3; no clear D. The CDR3 has 17 amino acids. Germline V lookup: CDR1 SGHAT, CDR2 FQNNGV. Trimming stripped 1 base from V and 0 bases from J, with 13 bases between.

This clone was picked up one time. This chain connects TRBV18 to TRBJ1-1; D may be TRBD1 (5 bases). V dropped 3 bases and J dropped 0 bases, with 11 bases sitting between them. The CDR3 totals 15 residues. Germline loops: CDR1 KGHSH, CDR2 LQKENI. CDR3 DNA: TGTGCCAGCTCACCCCGGGGGAACCTGAACACTGAAGCTTTCTTT. It codes for CASSPRGNLNTEAFF.

The gene calls are TRBV20-1 and TRBJ2-7; the D is unclear. V lost 6 bases and J lost 1, with 7 bases in between. The CDR3 loop spans 11 amino acids. Germline CDR1 is DFQATT and CDR2 is SNEGSKA (reference sequence). The CDR3 sequence is CSAPRSYEQYF. Here the CDR3 DNA reads TGCAGTGCACCCCGGTCCTACGAGCAGTACTTC.

The chain combines TRBV7-9 with TRBJ2-5; unclear D gene. The DNA end favors TRBJ2-7, so the J call may be wrong. There are 16 residues in the CDR3. Germline V lookup: CDR1 SEHNR, CDR2 FQNEAQ (reference sequence). The CDR3 loop is CASSLALQSVSYEQYF. The CDR3 nucleotides read TGTGCCAGCAGCTTAGCGTTACAGTCCGTTTCCTACGAGCAGTACTTC.

The chain couples TRBV12-5 to TRBJ1-3; D perhaps matches TRBD1 (6 bases). The V end lost 4 bases, the J end lost 0 bases, and 16 bases lay between the germline ends. Germline V gene lookup returns CDR1 LGHNT and CDR2 FRNRAP. The CDR3 length is 17 residues. CDR3 coding DNA: TGTGCTAGTGGTTGGAACAGGGCATTTGCCTCTGGAAACACCATATATTTT. Its translation is CASGWNRAFASGNTIYF.

The chain is built from TRBV28 and TRBJ2-1; the match to TRBD2 covers 9 bases. CDR1 MDHEN and CDR2 SYDVKM come from the germline V gene. This CDR3 contains 15 residues. Losses at the gene ends were 6 bases for V and 7 bases for J; bases not matched to a gene: 10. The CDR3 reads CASSPGSGRSNEQFF. The DNA of the CDR3 is TGTGCCAGCAGCCCCGGAAGCGGGAGGAGTAATGAGCAGTTCTTC.

The rearrangement links TRBV7-9 to TRBJ1-4; D call uncertain. Germline CDR1 reads SEHNR; CDR2 reads FQNEAQ (reference sequence). The V and J ends lost 2 bases and 3 bases respectively, with 16 bases between them. The length of the CDR3 is 17 residues. The CDR3 loop reads CASSLPAAGGSNEKLFF. The CDR3 DNA is TGTGCCAGCAGCTTACCGGCAGCCGGCGGATCTAATGAAAAACTGTTTTTT. The variable domain in full, with the rest retrieved from reference TRBV7-9 and TRBJ1-4, is DTGVSQNPRHKITKRGQNVTFRCDPISEHNRLYWYRQTLGQGPEFLTYFQNEAQLEKSRLLSDRFSAERPKGSFSTLEIQRTEQGDSAMYLCASSLPAAGGSNEKLFFGSGTQLSVL.

The table lists this clone with a count of one. This chain uses TRBV4-1 with TRBJ2-7; D tentatively reads TRBD1 or TRBD2 (5 bases each). V lost 0 bases to trimming and J lost 4 bases, with 19 bases between them. The CDR3 is made up of 17 amino acids. The germline V gene encodes CDR1 MGHRA and CDR2 YSYEKL. In DNA form, the CDR3 reads TGCGCCAGCAGCCAAGATTGGGACCGTTACCCTTCTTACGAGCAGTACTTC. Its translation is CASSQDWDRYPSYEQYF.

This clone was seen a few times. The chain joins TRBV2 to TRBJ1-1, with D unresolved. The CDR3 consists of 9 residues. V was shortened by 8 bases and J by 8 bases, with 6 bases between the two germline ends. Per germline, CDR1 SNHLY and CDR2 FYNNEI. The CDR3 sequence is CASGPEAFF. The CDR3 DNA sequence: TGTGCCAGCGGGCCAGAAGCTTTCTTT.

The chain is built from TRBV11-2 and TRBJ1-2; D perhaps matches TRBD1 (6 bases). The CDR3 contains 16 residues. CDR1 is SGHAT and CDR2 is FQNNGV in the germline V gene. V shed 4 bases and J shed 8 bases, with 23 bases lying between them. Written as DNA, the CDR3 is TGTGCCAGCAGCTCACGGACAGACCCCTACTCTAGGGGCTACACCTTC. Protein product: CASSSRTDPYSRGYTF.

The CDR3 nucleotides read TGTGCCAGCTCACCACAGCCCCTGAACAATGAGCAGTTCTTC. Its protein product is CASSPQPLNNEQFF. The chain carries TRBV18 and TRBJ2-1; D gene unclear. V dropped 1 base and J dropped 5 bases, with 9 bases sitting between them. The germline CDR1 and CDR2 sequences are KGHSH and LQKENI. This CDR3 is 14 amino acids long.